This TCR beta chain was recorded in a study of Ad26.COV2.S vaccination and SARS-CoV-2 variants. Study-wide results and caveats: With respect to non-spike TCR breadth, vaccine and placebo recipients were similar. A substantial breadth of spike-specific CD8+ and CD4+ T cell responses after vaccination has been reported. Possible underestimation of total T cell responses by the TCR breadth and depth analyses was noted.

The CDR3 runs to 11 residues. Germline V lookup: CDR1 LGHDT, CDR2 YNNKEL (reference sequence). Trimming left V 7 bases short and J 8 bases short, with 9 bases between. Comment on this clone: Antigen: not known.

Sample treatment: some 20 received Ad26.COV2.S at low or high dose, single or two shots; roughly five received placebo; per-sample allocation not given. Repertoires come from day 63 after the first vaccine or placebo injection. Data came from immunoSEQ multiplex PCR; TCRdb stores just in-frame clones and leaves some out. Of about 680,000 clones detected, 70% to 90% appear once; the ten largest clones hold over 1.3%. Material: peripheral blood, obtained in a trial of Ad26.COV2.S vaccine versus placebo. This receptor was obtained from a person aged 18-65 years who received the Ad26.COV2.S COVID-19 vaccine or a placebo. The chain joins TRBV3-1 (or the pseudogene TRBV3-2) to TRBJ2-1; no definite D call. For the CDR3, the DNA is TGTGCCAGCACCCGGTACCATGAGCAGTTCTTC. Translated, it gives CASTRYHEQFF.